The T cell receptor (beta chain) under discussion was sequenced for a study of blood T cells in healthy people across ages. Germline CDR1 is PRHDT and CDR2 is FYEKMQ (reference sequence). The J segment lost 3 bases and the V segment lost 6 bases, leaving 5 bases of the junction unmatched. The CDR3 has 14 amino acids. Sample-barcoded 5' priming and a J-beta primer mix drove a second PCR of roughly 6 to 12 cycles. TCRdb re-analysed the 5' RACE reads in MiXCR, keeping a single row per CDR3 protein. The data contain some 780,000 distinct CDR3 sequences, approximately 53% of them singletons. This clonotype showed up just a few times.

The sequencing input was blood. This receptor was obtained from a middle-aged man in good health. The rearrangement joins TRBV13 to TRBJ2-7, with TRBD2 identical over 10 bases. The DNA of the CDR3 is TGTGCCAGCAGGCTAGCGGGGGACTACTACGAGCAGTACTTC. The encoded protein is CASRLAGDYYEQYF.